The rows below give T cell receptor beta chains drawn from one sample of a study of blood T cell repertoires in COVID-19. Method: immunoSEQ multiplex PCR; TCRdb's copy keeps in-frame clones and lacks some. The sample includes around 230,000 clones, about 81% of them seen just once. Sequencing was performed on peripheral blood. These receptors came from a woman aged 60-75 years with active or convalescent COVID-19. The CDR3 runs from the conserved cysteine through the conserved F or W. A D gene is named only where the DNA matches it firmly. The size of a clone is reported for some rows only, either as once, few or many, or as a class for expanded clones.

D gene: -
V gene: TRBV9
J gene: TRBJ2-2
clone size: -
CDR3 DNA: TGTGCCAGCAGCGTATTCCCCTCTAGCACCGGGGAGCTGTTTTTT
CDR3 protein: CASSVFPSSTGELFF

D gene: -
V gene: TRBV12-5
J gene: TRBJ2-2
clone size: -
CDR3 DNA: TGTGCTAGTGGTGGGGAACAGGGGGGGCGTAGCGGGGAGCTGTTTTTT
CDR3 protein: CASGGEQGGRSGELFF

D gene: -
V gene: TRBV3-1/TRBV3-2
J gene: TRBJ1-2
clone size: few
CDR3 DNA: TGTGCCAGCAGCGTTATGACAGATAACTATGGCTACACCTTC
CDR3 protein: CASSVMTDNYGYTF

D gene: -
V gene: TRBV4-1
J gene: TRBJ1-2
clone size: -
CDR3 DNA: TGCGCCAGCAGCCTAGGAAGGGGCTCTAACTATGGCTACACCTTC
CDR3 protein: CASSLGRGSNYGYTF

D gene: -
V gene: TRBV21-1
J gene: TRBJ2-7
clone size: -
CDR3 DNA: TGTGCCAGCATCTCCCGGGACAGGGGATGCTCCTACGAGCAGTACTTC
CDR3 protein: CASISRDRGCSYEQYF

D gene: -
V gene: TRBV3-1/TRBV3-2
J gene: TRBJ1-2
clone size: -
CDR3 DNA: TGTGCCAGCAGCCAAGGCCCGGGAGACTATGGCTACACCTTC
CDR3 protein: CASSQGPGDYGYTF

D gene: -
V gene: TRBV27
J gene: TRBJ1-1
clone size: -
CDR3 DNA: TGTGCCAGCAGTCCGCAGGGTACTGAAGCTTTCTTT
CDR3 protein: CASSPQGTEAFF

D gene: TRBD2
V gene: TRBV5-1
J gene: TRBJ2-1
clone size: -
CDR3 DNA: TGCGCCAGCAGCTTGTGGGCTAGCGGGGGGCGAGAGCAGTTCTTC
CDR3 protein: CASSLWASGGREQFF

D gene: TRBD1
V gene: TRBV30
J gene: TRBJ1-4
clone size: -
CDR3 DNA: TGTGCCTGGAGTATAGGGGGCTATGAGGGAAAACTGTTTTTT
CDR3 protein: CAWSIGGYEGKLFF

D gene: TRBD1
V gene: TRBV5-1
J gene: TRBJ1-4
clone size: -
CDR3 DNA: TGCGCCAGCAGCGTTGGACAGGGGGCGTATGGCCTGTTTTTT
CDR3 protein: CASSVGQGAYGLFF

D gene: TRBD2
V gene: TRBV6-2/TRBV6-3
J gene: TRBJ2-2
clone size: -
CDR3 DNA: TGTGCCAGCAGTTACTACCTACTAGCGGGGGGTTCCAACACCGGGGAGCTGTTTTTT
CDR3 protein: CASSYYLLAGGSNTGELFF

D gene: -
V gene: TRBV11-2
J gene: TRBJ2-2
clone size: few
CDR3 DNA: TGTGCCAGCAGCTCTATCAGGGGCGGCACCGGGGAGCTGTTTTTT
CDR3 protein: CASSSIRGGTGELFF

D gene: TRBD2
V gene: TRBV6-1
J gene: TRBJ2-7
clone size: -
CDR3 DNA: TGTGCCAGCAGTGGGCGACTAGCGGGTCGAAGCTCCTACGAGCAGTACTTC
CDR3 protein: CASSGRLAGRSSYEQYF

D gene: TRBD1
V gene: TRBV18
J gene: TRBJ1-5
clone size: -
CDR3 DNA: TGTGCCAGCTCACCGGGACAGGGGGACAATCAGCCCCAGCATTTT
CDR3 protein: CASSPGQGDNQPQHF

D gene: -
V gene: TRBV12-3/TRBV12-4
J gene: TRBJ1-2
clone size: -
CDR3 DNA: TGTGCCAGCACTAAATCTGGGAGTAGAGGCTACACCTTC
CDR3 protein: CASTKSGSRGYTF

D gene: -
V gene: TRBV5-5
J gene: TRBJ1-1
clone size: few
CDR3 DNA: TGTGCCAGCAGCTTGGCTCCGGGTTCCCACACTGAAGCTTTCTTT
CDR3 protein: CASSLAPGSHTEAFF

D gene: TRBD2
V gene: TRBV27
J gene: TRBJ2-3
clone size: -
CDR3 DNA: TGTGCCAGCAGTCACTACTTTGCGGGGGGGCCAGATACGCAGTATTTT
CDR3 protein: CASSHYFAGGPDTQYF

D gene: TRBD1
V gene: TRBV7-6
J gene: TRBJ1-1
clone size: -
CDR3 DNA: TGTGCCAGCAGCTTCGGGACAGGGGCCATGAACACTGAAGCTTTCTTT
CDR3 protein: CASSFGTGAMNTEAFF

D gene: TRBD1
V gene: TRBV18
J gene: TRBJ1-2
clone size: -
CDR3 DNA: TGTGCCAGCTCACCAACGGCAGGGGGCTATGGCTACACCTTC
CDR3 protein: CASSPTAGGYGYTF

D gene: TRBD2
V gene: TRBV2
J gene: TRBJ2-5
clone size: -
CDR3 DNA: TGTGCCAGCGGAGGACTAGCGTTCGAGACCCAGTACTTC
CDR3 protein: CASGGLAFETQYF

D gene: -
V gene: TRBV19
J gene: TRBJ2-7
clone size: -
CDR3 DNA: TGTGCCAGTAGTCCCAGGGTTGGCGGGACCTATGAGCAGTACTTC
CDR3 protein: CASSPRVGGTYEQYF

D gene: TRBD1
V gene: TRBV12-3/TRBV12-4
J gene: TRBJ1-6
clone size: -
CDR3 DNA: TGTGCCAGCAGACCGGGACAGAATTCACCCCTCCACTTT
CDR3 protein: CASRPGQNSPLHF

D gene: TRBD2
V gene: TRBV3-1/TRBV3-2
J gene: TRBJ2-7
clone size: -
CDR3 DNA: TGTGCCAGCAGCTCCTCACCAGCGGGGGTTAGGTACTTC
CDR3 protein: CASSSSPAGVRYF

D gene: -
V gene: TRBV4-1
J gene: TRBJ1-1
clone size: -
CDR3 DNA: TGCGCCCGCAGGGGAGGCGGGGGCGGGGGTAAACGGGACACTGAAGCTTTCTTT
CDR3 protein: CARRGGGGGGKRDTEAFF

D gene: TRBD1
V gene: TRBV6-6
J gene: TRBJ1-2
clone size: -
CDR3 DNA: TGTGCCAGCAGAAGAAAAGGGGGCGCTGGGGGCTACACCTTC
CDR3 protein: CASRRKGGAGGYTF

D gene: TRBD1
V gene: TRBV19
J gene: TRBJ2-4
clone size: -
CDR3 DNA: TGTGCCAGTAGTATCTCCGGGACAGGCAAAAACATTCAGTACTTC
CDR3 protein: CASSISGTGKNIQYF

D gene: -
V gene: TRBV21-1
J gene: TRBJ2-5
clone size: -
CDR3 DNA: TGTGCCAGCAGCAAAGAGGACAGGGGGCCGGAAGAGACCCAGTACTTC
CDR3 protein: CASSKEDRGPEETQYF

D gene: -
V gene: TRBV21-1
J gene: TRBJ2-5
clone size: -
CDR3 DNA: TGTGCCAGCCCCCCAAAAGAGACCCAGTACTTC
CDR3 protein: CASPPKETQYF

D gene: -
V gene: TRBV27
J gene: TRBJ2-7
clone size: -
CDR3 DNA: TGTGCCAGCAGTCGCAGGGTCCATTTTTCCGAGCAGTACTTC
CDR3 protein: CASSRRVHFSEQYF